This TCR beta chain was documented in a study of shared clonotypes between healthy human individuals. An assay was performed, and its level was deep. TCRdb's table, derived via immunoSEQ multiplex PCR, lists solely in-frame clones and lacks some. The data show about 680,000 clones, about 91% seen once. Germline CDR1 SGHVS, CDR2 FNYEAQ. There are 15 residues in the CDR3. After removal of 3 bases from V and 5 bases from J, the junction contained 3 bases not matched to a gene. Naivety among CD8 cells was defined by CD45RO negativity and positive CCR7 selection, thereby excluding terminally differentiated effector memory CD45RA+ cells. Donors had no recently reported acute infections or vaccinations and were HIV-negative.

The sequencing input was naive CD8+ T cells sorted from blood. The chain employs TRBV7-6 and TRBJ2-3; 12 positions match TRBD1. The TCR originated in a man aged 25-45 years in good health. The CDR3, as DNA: TGTGCCAGCAGCTTTGGGACAGGGGGCGGAGATACGCAGTATTTT. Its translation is CASSFGTGGGDTQYF.